This T cell receptor beta chain emerged from a study of T cell responses to AZD1222 COVID-19 vaccine. Study at large: Second-dose recipients at about 4 or about 12 weeks were treated as one pooled group.

As regards this clone: Its antigen is as yet unknown. No DNA is shown, since the ends of the CDR3 on it are uncertain; the CDR3 is the one TCRdb lists.

Findings of the study overall: Researchers report vaccine-associated CD4 TCRs spanning spike, with dominance at 160-218 and 743-854. Donors were chiefly white British, with a greater number of females, and clonal diversity was perhaps underestimated. As reported, nearly half of all spike-specific TCRs target variant regions that are unmutated.

CDR1 LNHNV and CDR2 YYDKDF come from the germline V gene (reference sequence). The CDR3 is 15 residues long, ends included. Assay used: immunoSEQ multiplex PCR; TCRdb lists only in-frame clones, some missing. The table lists 75,000 to 90,000 clones, more than 70% of them singletons. Sequencing was performed on peripheral blood, taken on day 0 of AZD1222 vaccination. The sequence was obtained from an adult in good health. This chain joins TRBV15 and TRBJ2-3. This chain's CDR3 is CATSILGGTTDTQYF.